The T cell receptor beta chain under discussion was sequenced for a study of T-cell memory formation after mild COVID-19. At the level of the study: Among the donors, TCR clusters were largely specific to each donor.

This clonotype has more than one count but fewer than ten. What it recognizes is unknown. The CDR3 is 14 amino acids. V was shortened by 5 bases and J by 2 bases, with 9 bases between the two germline ends. The germline CDR1 and CDR2 sequences are KGHSH and LQKENI. Study results and limitations: Clones from the second wave (peaking day 37) had unconfirmed SARS-CoV-2 specificity. Memory sampled before infection contained some responding clones, suggesting cross-reactive memory joined.

The 5'RACE method, run with constant-segment primers, produced TCR alpha and TCR beta cDNA libraries (carrying sample barcodes and UMIs). One entry per CDR3 protein results from TCRdb running MiXCR on the 5' RACE reads. The profile shows a few hundred thousand distinct CDR3 sequences, 15% to 20% of them singletons. Sequencing was performed on PBMCs or a T cell subset sorted from them (not recorded which). The source is a man between 18 and 29 years old who had mild COVID-19 (a few samples of this study predate the infection). Cell type and time point are not known. The J gene is TRBJ2-2, the V gene TRBV18; the D gene is possibly TRBD2 (5 bases). The DNA of the CDR3 is TGTGCCAGCTCAGCGTGGACTAACACCGGGGAGCTGTTTTTT. Amino acids: CASSAWTNTGELFF.